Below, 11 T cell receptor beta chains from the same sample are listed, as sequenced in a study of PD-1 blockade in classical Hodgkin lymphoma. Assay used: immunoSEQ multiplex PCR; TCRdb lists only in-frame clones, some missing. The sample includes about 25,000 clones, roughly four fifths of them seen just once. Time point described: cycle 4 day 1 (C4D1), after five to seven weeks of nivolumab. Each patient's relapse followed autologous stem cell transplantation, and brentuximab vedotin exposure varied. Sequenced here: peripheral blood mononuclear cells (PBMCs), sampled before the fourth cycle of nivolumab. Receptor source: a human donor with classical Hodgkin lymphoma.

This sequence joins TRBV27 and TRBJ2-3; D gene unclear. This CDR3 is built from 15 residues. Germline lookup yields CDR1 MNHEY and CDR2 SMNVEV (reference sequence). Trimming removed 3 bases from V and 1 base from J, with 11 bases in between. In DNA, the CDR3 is TGTGCCAGCAGTTTTCACCCAGAAGGCACAGATACGCAGTATTTT. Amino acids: CASSFHPEGTDTQYF.

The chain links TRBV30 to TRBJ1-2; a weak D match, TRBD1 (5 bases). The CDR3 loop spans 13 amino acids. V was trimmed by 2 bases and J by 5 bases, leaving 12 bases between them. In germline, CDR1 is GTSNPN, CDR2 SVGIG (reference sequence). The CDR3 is CAWSSEGRYGYTF. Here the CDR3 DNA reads TGTGCCTGGAGTTCGGAGGGGAGGTATGGCTACACCTTC. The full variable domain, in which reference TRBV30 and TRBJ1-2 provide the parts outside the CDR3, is SQTIHQWPATLVQPVGSPLSLECTVEGTSNPNLYWYRQAAGRGLQLLFYSVGIGQISSEVPQNLSASRPQDRQFILSSKKLLLSDSGFYLCAWSSEGRYGYTFGSGTRLTVV.

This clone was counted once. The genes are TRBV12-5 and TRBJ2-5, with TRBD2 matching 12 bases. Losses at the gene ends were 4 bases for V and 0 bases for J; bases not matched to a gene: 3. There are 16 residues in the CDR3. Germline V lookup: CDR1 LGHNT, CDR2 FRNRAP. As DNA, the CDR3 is TGTGCTAGTGGTTCCGGGACTAGCGGGTACCAAGAGACCCAGTACTTC. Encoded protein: CASGSGTSGYQETQYF.

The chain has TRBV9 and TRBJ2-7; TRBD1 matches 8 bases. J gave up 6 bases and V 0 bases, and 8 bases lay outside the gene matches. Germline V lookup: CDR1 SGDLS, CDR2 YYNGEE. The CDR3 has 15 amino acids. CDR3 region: CASSVGQGKDGEQYF. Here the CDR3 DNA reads TGTGCCAGCAGCGTAGGACAGGGGAAAGACGGCGAGCAGTACTTC.

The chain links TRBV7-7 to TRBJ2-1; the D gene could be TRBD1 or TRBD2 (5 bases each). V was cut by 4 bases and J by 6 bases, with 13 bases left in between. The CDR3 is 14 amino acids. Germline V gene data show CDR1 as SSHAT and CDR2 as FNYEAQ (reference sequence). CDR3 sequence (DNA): TGTGCCAGCAGCTCGGGACCCTGGGGCAATGAGCAGTTCTTC. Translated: CASSSGPWGNEQFF.

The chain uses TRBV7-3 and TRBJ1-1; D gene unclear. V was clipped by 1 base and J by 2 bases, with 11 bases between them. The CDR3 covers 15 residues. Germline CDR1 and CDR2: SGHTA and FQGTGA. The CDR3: CASSLMGGFNTEAFF. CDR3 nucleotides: TGTGCCAGCAGCTTAATGGGAGGGTTTAACACTGAAGCTTTCTTT.

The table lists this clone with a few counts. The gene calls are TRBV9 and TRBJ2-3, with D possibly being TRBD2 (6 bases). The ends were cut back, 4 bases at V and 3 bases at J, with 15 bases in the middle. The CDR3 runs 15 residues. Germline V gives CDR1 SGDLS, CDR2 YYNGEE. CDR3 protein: CASSPPGTATDTQYF. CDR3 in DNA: TGTGCCAGCAGCCCCCCCGGGACTGCAACAGATACGCAGTATTTT.

The CDR3, as DNA: TGTGCCATCAGTGAGGGACAGGGTCCCTACGAGCAGTACTTC. Translating gives CAISEGQGPYEQYF. The chain employs TRBV10-3 and TRBJ2-7; 8 nucleotides line up with TRBD1. CDR1 and CDR2 from the germline V gene are ENHRY and SYGVKD. V trimming: 2 bases; J trimming: 2 bases; junction bases outside the gene matches: 2. This CDR3 contains 14 residues.

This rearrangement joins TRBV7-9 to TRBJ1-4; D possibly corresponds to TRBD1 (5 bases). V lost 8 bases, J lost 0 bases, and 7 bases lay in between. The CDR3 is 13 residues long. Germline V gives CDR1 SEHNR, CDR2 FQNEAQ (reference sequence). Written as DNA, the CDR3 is TGTGCCAGCTGGGGGGCAACTAATGAAAAACTGTTTTTT. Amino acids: CASWGATNEKLFF.

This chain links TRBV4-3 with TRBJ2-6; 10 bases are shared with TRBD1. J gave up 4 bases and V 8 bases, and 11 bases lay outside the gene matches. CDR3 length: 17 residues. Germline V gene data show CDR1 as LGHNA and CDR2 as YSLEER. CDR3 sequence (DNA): TGCGCCAGCTCGCGAACGACAGGGGGCGGGGGGGCCAACGTCCTGACTTTC. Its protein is CASSRTTGGGGANVLTF.

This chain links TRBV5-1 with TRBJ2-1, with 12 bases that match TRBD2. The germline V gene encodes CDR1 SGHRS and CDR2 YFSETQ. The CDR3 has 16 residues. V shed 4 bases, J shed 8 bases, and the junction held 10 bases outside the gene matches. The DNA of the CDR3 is TGCGCCAGCAGCCGGACTAGCGGGATAGGTGTCGATGAGCAGTTCTTC. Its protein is CASSRTSGIGVDEQFF.